What follows is one T cell receptor (beta chain) and its context. These data originate in a study of OX40 agonist ivuxolimab in advanced cancers. About the research overall: Ivuxolimab, which patients received intravenously every 2 weeks, was dosed at 0.01 to 10 mg/kg.

Data came from immunoSEQ multiplex PCR; TCRdb stores just in-frame clones and leaves some out. The sample has about 39,000 clones, approximately 90% seen once. V was cut by 2 bases and J by 7 bases, with 13 bases left in between. The CDR3 extends over 14 amino acids. Looked up from germline, CDR1 is SGDLS and CDR2 is YYNGEE. J is TRBJ1-5 and V is TRBV9; no clear D. The sequence was collected from an adult with an advanced solid tumor such as melanoma, head and neck, liver or kidney cancer. This sample comprised CD4+ or CD8+ T cells sorted from blood, obtained in a trial of the OX40 agonist ivuxolimab. The DNA for the CDR3 is TGTGCCAGCAGCGTGGGCGCTATCGGACAGCCCCAGCATTTT. This sequence encodes CASSVGAIGQPQHF.